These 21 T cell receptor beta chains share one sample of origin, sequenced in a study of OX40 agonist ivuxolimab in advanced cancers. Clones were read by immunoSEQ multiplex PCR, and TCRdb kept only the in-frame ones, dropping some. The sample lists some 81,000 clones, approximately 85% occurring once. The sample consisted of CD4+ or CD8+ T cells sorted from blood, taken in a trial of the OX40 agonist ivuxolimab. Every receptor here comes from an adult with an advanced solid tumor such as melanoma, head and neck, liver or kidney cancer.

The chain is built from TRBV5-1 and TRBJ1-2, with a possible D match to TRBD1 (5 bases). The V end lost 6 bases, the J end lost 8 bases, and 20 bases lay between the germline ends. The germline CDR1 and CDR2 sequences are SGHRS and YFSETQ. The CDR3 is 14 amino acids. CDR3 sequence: CASTEQGPPDGYTF. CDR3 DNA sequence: TGCGCCAGCACTGAGCAGGGTCCACCGGACGGCTACACCTTC.

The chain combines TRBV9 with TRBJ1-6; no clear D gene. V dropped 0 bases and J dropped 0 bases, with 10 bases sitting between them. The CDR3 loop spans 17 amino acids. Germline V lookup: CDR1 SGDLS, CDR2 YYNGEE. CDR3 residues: CASSVGPLSSYNSPLHF. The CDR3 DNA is TGTGCCAGCAGCGTAGGGCCTTTAAGCTCCTATAATTCACCCCTCCACTTT.

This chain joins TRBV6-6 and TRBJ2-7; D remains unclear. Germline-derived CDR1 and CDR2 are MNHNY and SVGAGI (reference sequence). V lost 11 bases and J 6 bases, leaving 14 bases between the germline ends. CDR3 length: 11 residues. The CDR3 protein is CAAHMGGEQYF. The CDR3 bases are TGTGCCGCTCATATGGGCGGCGAGCAGTACTTC.

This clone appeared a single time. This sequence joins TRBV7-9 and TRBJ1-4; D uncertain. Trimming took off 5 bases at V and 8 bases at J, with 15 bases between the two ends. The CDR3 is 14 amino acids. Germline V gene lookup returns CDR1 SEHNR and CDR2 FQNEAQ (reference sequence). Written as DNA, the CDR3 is TGTGCCAGCAGCGTTACCTCCAGCTCGGAAAAACTGTTTTTT. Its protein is CASSVTSSSEKLFF.

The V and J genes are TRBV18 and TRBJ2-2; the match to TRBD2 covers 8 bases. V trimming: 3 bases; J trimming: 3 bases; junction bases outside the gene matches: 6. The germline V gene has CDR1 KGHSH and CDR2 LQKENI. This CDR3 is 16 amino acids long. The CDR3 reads CASSPSGGADTGELFF. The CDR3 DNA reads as TGTGCCAGCTCACCTTCGGGGGGGGCCGACACCGGGGAGCTGTTTTTT.

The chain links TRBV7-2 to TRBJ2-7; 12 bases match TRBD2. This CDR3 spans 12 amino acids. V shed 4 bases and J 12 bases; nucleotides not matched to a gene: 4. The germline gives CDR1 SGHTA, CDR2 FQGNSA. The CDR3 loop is CASSSLAGGAYF. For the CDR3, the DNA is TGTGCCAGCAGCTCCCTAGCGGGGGGGGCGTACTTC.

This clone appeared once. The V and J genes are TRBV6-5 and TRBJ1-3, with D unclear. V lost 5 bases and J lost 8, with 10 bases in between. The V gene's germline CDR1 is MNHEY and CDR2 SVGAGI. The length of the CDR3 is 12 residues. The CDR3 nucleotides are TGTGCCAGCAGTCCGCTTCGGGACACCATATATTTT. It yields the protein CASSPLRDTIYF.

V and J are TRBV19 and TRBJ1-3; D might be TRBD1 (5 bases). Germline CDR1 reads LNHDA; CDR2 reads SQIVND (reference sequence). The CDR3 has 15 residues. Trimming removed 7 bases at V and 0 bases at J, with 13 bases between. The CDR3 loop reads CASKDGGTSGNTIYF. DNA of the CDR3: TGTGCCAGTAAGGACGGGGGGACCTCTGGAAACACCATATATTTT.

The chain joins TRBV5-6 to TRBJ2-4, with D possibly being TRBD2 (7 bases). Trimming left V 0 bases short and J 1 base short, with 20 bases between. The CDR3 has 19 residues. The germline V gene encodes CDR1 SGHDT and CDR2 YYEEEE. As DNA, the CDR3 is TGTGCCAGCAGCTTGGTACAGGGAGGGAGTTCGATTGCCAAAAACATTCAGTACTTC. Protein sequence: CASSLVQGGSSIAKNIQYF.

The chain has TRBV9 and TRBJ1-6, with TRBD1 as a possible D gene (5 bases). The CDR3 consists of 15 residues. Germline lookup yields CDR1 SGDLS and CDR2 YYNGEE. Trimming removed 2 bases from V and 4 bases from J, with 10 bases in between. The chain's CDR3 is CASSVQSGYNSPLHF. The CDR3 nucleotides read TGTGCCAGCAGCGTTCAGTCAGGGTATAATTCACCCCTCCACTTT.

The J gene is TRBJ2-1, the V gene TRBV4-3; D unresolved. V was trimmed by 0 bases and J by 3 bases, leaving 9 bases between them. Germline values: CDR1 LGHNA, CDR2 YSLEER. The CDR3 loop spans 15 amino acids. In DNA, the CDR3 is TGCGCCAGCAGCCAAGATTTGTCGAACTACAATGAGCAGTTCTTC. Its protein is CASSQDLSNYNEQFF.

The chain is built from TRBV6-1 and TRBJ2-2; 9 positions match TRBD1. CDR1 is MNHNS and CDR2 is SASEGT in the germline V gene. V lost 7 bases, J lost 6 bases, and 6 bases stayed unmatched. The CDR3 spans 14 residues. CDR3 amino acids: CASKGTGLAGELFF. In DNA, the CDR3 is TGTGCCAGCAAAGGGACAGGGTTGGCCGGGGAGCTGTTTTTT.

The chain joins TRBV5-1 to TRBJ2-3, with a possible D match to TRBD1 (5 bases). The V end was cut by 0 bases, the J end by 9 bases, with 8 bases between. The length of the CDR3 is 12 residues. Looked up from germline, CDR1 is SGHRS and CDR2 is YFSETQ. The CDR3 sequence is CASSLDRITQYF. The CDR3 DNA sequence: TGCGCCAGCAGCTTGGACAGGATCACGCAGTATTTT.

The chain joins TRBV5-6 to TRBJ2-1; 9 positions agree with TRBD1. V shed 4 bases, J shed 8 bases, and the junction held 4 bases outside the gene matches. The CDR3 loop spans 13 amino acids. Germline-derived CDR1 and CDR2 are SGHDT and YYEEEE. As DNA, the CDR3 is TGTGCCAGCAGCGCCCGGACAGGGGATGAGCAGTTCTTC. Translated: CASSARTGDEQFF.

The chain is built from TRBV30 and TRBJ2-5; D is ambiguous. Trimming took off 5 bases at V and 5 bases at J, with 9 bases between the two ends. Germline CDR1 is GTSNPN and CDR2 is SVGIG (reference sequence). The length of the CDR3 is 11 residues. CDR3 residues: CAWGVLETQYF. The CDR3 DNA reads TGTGCCTGGGGGGTCTTGGAGACCCAGTACTTC.

Here the CDR3 DNA reads TGTGCCAGCAGCTCCACCATTATAGATACGCAGTATTTT. As protein: CASSSTIIDTQYF. J is TRBJ2-3 and V is TRBV7-2; D is ambiguous. Germline CDR1 SGHTA, CDR2 FQGNSA. With 4 bases removed from V and 5 bases from J, the gap between germline ends came to 10 bases. There are 13 residues in the CDR3. Complete variable domain (other parts from reference TRBV7-2 and TRBJ2-3): GAGVSQSPSNKVTEKGKDVELRCDPISGHTALYWYRQSLGQGLEFLIYFQGNSAPDKSGLPSDRFSAERTGGSVSTLTIQRTQQEDSAVYLCASSSTIIDTQYFGPGTRLTVL.

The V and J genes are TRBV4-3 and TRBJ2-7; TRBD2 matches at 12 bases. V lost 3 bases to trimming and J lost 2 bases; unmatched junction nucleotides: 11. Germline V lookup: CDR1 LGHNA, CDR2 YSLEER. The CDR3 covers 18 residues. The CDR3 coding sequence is TGCGCCAGCAGCCACTCCCCCCCCGGACTAGCGGGGACCTACGAGCAGTACTTC. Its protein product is CASSHSPPGLAGTYEQYF.

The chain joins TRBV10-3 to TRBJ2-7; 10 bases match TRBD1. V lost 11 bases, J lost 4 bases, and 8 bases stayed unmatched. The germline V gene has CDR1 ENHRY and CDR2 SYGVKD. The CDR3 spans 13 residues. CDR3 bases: TGTGCCGTAAGACAGGGGGCGGAATACGAGCAGTACTTC. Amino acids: CAVRQGAEYEQYF.

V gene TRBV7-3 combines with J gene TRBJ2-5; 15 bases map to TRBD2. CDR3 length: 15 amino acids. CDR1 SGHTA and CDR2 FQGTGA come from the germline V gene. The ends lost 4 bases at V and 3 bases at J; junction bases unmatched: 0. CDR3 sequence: CASSWTSGGEETQYF. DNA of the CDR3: TGTGCCAGCAGCTGGACTAGCGGGGGGGAAGAGACCCAGTACTTC.

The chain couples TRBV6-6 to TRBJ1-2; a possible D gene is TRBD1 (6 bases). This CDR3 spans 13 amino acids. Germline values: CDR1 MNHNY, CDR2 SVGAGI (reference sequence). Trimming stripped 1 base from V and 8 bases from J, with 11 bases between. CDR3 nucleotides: TGTGCCAGCAGTTACTGGGACCAGGGGGGCTACACCTTC. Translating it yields CASSYWDQGGYTF.

The CDR3 DNA follows: TGTGCCAGCAGTTACTCAGCAGTGGCGGAGACCCAGTACTTC. This codes for CASSYSAVAETQYF. The genes are TRBV6-5 and TRBJ2-5; D unresolved. Deletions cut 0 bases from V and 5 bases from J, with 10 bases between. The germline V gene has CDR1 MNHEY and CDR2 SVGAGI. The CDR3 runs 14 residues.